Presented here are 24 T cell receptor beta chains from one specimen sequenced in a study of shared clonotypes between healthy human individuals. Sequenced by immunoSEQ multiplex PCR; TCRdb stores in-frame clones only, minus some. This sample carries some 1,600,000 clones, 95% to 99% of them seen once, and the ten largest clones take less than 0.55%. The specimen was naive CD4+ T cells sorted from blood. Subset in this sample: CD45RA+ positively selected. The source of these receptors is a man aged 30 to 39 in good health.

The CDR3 reads CAISSWDTSGYEQFF. CDR3 sequence (DNA): TGTGCCATCAGTTCCTGGGACACCTCTGGGTATGAGCAGTTCTTC. The gene calls are TRBV10-3 and TRBJ2-1; D perhaps matches TRBD1 (6 bases). The germline CDR1 and CDR2 sequences are ENHRY and SYGVKD. V gave up 5 bases and J gave up 8 bases, with 19 bases separating them. This CDR3 has 15 residues.

For this clone: Other DNA sequences within the sample encode an identical CDR3. The V call is TRBV29-1, the J call TRBJ2-2, with unresolved D. V was pared by 1 base and J by 3 bases, with 3 bases between. Germline CDR1 SQVTM, CDR2 ANQGSEA. This CDR3 is 12 amino acids long. CDR3 DNA: TGCAGCGTTGAAGGTTACACCGGGGAGCTGTTTTTT. Protein: CSVEGYTGELFF.

The V call is TRBV7-9, the J call TRBJ2-2; TRBD1 agrees at 7 bases. The CDR3 consists of 15 residues. V lost 3 bases, J lost 5 bases, and 6 bases stayed unmatched. The germline V gene encodes CDR1 SEHNR and CDR2 FQNEAQ (reference sequence). CDR3 in DNA: TGTGCCAGCAGCTTTCCGACAGGGAGAACCGGGGAGCTGTTTTTT. Encoded protein: CASSFPTGRTGELFF.

The gene calls are TRBV5-1 and TRBJ2-6, with 9 bases lining up with TRBD1. Germline loops: CDR1 SGHRS, CDR2 YFSETQ. The length of the CDR3 is 17 residues. V trimming: 5 bases; J trimming: 1 base; junction bases outside the gene matches: 7. In DNA form, the CDR3 reads TGCGCCAGCAGACCGGGACAGGGCCTATCTGGGGCCAACGTCCTGACTTTC. Encoded protein: CASRPGQGLSGANVLTF. Complete variable domain (other parts from reference TRBV5-1 and TRBJ2-6): KAGVTQTPRYLIKTRGQQVTLSCSPISGHRSVSWYQQTPGQGLQFLFEYFSETQRNKGNFPGRFSGRQFSNSRSEMNVSTLELGDSALYLCASRPGQGLSGANVLTFGAGSRLTVL.

This clone has just one count. The V gene is TRBV30, the J gene TRBJ2-7, with 8 bases lining up with TRBD2. Germline CDR1 and CDR2: GTSNPN and SVGIG (reference sequence). Trimming cost V 0 bases and J 3 bases; bases outside gene matches: 13. The CDR3 length is 17 residues. The CDR3 DNA is TGTGCCTGGAGTGTGTCCCGCGGGGGGCGAGCGAGCTACGAGCAGTACTTC. As protein: CAWSVSRGGRASYEQYF.

This rearrangement joins TRBV13 to TRBJ2-1, with TRBD2 as a possible D gene (6 bases). Trimming took 5 bases from V and 6 from J, leaving 14 bases between them. CDR1 is PRHDT, CDR2 FYEKMQ, per germline (reference sequence). This CDR3 spans 14 amino acids. Here the CDR3 reads CASSPTEGGNEQFF. CDR3 sequence (DNA): TGTGCCAGCAGCCCCACGGAGGGCGGCAATGAGCAGTTCTTC.

The chain links TRBV28 to TRBJ1-5; D is ambiguous. The CDR3 loop spans 15 amino acids. Germline assignment: CDR1 MDHEN and CDR2 SYDVKM. V lost 4 bases, J lost 2 bases, and 12 bases lay in between. CDR3 DNA: TGTGCCAGCAGTTACGGAGGCTTTGGCAATCAGCCCCAGCATTTT. Protein sequence: CASSYGGFGNQPQHF.

This clone showed up just once. The chain joins TRBV29-1 to TRBJ2-1; unclear D gene. V was clipped by 3 bases and J by 7 bases, with 7 bases between them. The V gene's germline CDR1 is SQVTM and CDR2 ANQGSEA. CDR3 length equals 11 residues. CDR3 DNA sequence: TGCAGCGTTGATTTTAGGAATGAGCAGTTCTTC. Protein product: CSVDFRNEQFF.

The V and J genes are TRBV19 and TRBJ2-7; TRBD2 agrees at 16 bases. The CDR3 runs 19 residues. The ends lost 5 bases at V and 4 bases at J; junction bases unmatched: 14. From germline, CDR1 is LNHDA and CDR2 SQIVND (reference sequence). CDR3 in DNA: TGTGCCAGTAGTTCAGGTATTCCGGGACTAGCGGGAGGGCCATACGAGCAGTACTTC. This translates into CASSSGIPGLAGGPYEQYF.

This clone was detected only once. The chain is built from TRBV14 and TRBJ2-3; D not certain. V lost 4 bases, J lost 6 bases, and 20 bases lay in between. CDR1 and CDR2 from the germline V gene are SGHDN and FVKESK. The CDR3 covers 16 residues. In DNA, the CDR3 is TGTGCCAGCAGCCCCTTTGACGGAGCCGAACGGGATACGCAGTATTTT. Translating it yields CASSPFDGAERDTQYF.

The gene calls are TRBV7-8 and TRBJ1-5; D not resolved. Germline V gene lookup returns CDR1 SGHVS and CDR2 FQNEAQ. The CDR3 length is 16 residues. The ends were cut back, 5 bases at V and 0 bases at J, with 14 bases in the middle. CDR3 bases: TGTGCCAGCAGCGCAATCGAGGGAGGTAGCAATCAGCCCCAGCATTTT. Translated, it gives CASSAIEGGSNQPQHF.

The V and J genes are TRBV28 and TRBJ2-7; 7 bases agree with TRBD1. CDR1 and CDR2 (germline): MDHEN, SYDVKM. The CDR3 is 14 amino acids. Trimming removed 5 bases from V and 4 bases from J; junction bases left unmatched: 8. Here the CDR3 DNA reads TGTGCCAGCAGTATCAGGACAGGCCTATACGAGCAGTACTTC. Encoded protein: CASSIRTGLYEQYF.

The DNA for the CDR3 is TGCGCCAGCAGCTATGGGACAGGACTATATGGCTACACCTTC. Residues: CASSYGTGLYGYTF. J is TRBJ1-2 and V is TRBV5-1, with 8 bases lining up with TRBD1. Germline loops: CDR1 SGHRS, CDR2 YFSETQ. The CDR3 consists of 14 residues. The ends lost 3 bases at V and 5 bases at J; junction bases unmatched: 6.

As concerns this clone: Different DNA sequences within this sample yield the same CDR3. V is TRBV2 and J is TRBJ2-5; 11 bases map to TRBD1. V was clipped by 4 bases and J by 2 bases; unmatched bases: 0. This CDR3 region has 14 residues. Germline-derived CDR1 and CDR2 are SNHLY and FYNNEI. This chain's CDR3 is CASSGDRGQETQYF. CDR3 sequence (DNA): TGTGCCAGCAGTGGGGACAGGGGGCAAGAGACCCAGTACTTC.

A note on this clone: Other DNA sequences in the same sample also yield this CDR3. The chain couples TRBV28 to TRBJ2-3, with D perhaps being TRBD1 or TRBD2 (6 bases each). Germline V CDR1 and CDR2: MDHEN, SYDVKM. V was cut by 2 bases and J by 1 base, with 10 bases left in between. The CDR3 is 15 residues long. In DNA, the CDR3 is TGTGCCAGCAGTTTAGGAAGGGGGGGCACAGATACGCAGTATTTT. Residues: CASSLGRGGTDTQYF.

This clone was seen once. V usage is TRBV7-2 and J usage is TRBJ2-7, with 7 bases that match TRBD1. The germline gives CDR1 SGHTA, CDR2 FQGNSA. Trimming took 4 bases from V and 8 from J; bases not matched to a gene: 11. The CDR3 is made up of 14 amino acids. The CDR3 DNA reads TGTGCCAGCAGCTCAGTTGGGACAGCTTGGAAGCAGTACTTC. Amino acid sequence: CASSSVGTAWKQYF.

The V call is TRBV2, the J call TRBJ2-5; D perhaps matches TRBD1 (5 bases). The germline V and J ends were trimmed by 2 bases and 5 bases, with 9 bases remaining between them. The germline gives CDR1 SNHLY, CDR2 FYNNEI. This CDR3 comprises 13 residues. The CDR3 sequence is CASSEWGWETQYF. CDR3 bases: TGTGCCAGCAGTGAATGGGGCTGGGAGACCCAGTACTTC. The full variable domain, completed using reference TRBV2 and TRBJ2-5, is EPEVTQTPSHQVTQMGQEVILRCVPISNHLYFYWYRQILGQKVEFLVSFYNNEISEKSEIFDDQFSVERPDGSNFTLKIRSTKLEDSAMYFCASSEWGWETQYFGPGTRLLVL.

This chain joins TRBV6-5 and TRBJ2-7; TRBD2 is a possible D gene (6 bases). The germline V gene encodes CDR1 MNHEY and CDR2 SVGAGI. The CDR3 consists of 13 residues. V was cut by 6 bases and J by 3 bases, with 12 bases left in between. The CDR3 DNA is TGTGCCAGCAGGCGACTAGGAGACTACGAGCAGTACTTC. It encodes CASRRLGDYEQYF.

This clone was counted a single time. V is TRBV5-1 and J is TRBJ2-3, with 8 bases identical to TRBD2. The ends lost 0 bases at V and 3 bases at J; junction bases unmatched: 9. Germline loops: CDR1 SGHRS, CDR2 YFSETQ. CDR3 length: 17 residues. The CDR3 spells CASSLVPAGDLTDTQYF. CDR3 DNA: TGCGCCAGCAGCTTGGTTCCAGCGGGAGATCTTACAGATACGCAGTATTTT.

This sequence joins TRBV7-9 and TRBJ1-2; weak D call: TRBD1 (6 bases). Deletions cut 1 base from V and 6 bases from J, with 12 bases between. Germline CDR1 SEHNR, CDR2 FQNEAQ (reference sequence). This CDR3 is 14 amino acids long. Here the CDR3 DNA reads TGTGCCAGCAGCTTAGATCACAGGGACCATGGCTACACCTTC. It codes for CASSLDHRDHGYTF.

The rearrangement links TRBV4-2 to TRBJ2-1, with 7 bases identical to TRBD1. CDR1 is LGHNA and CDR2 is YNFKEQ in the germline V gene. After removal of 5 bases from V and 0 bases from J, the junction contained 4 bases not matched to a gene. The CDR3 sequence is 15 residues long. Here the CDR3 DNA reads TGTGCCAGCAGCGAAAGACAGGGCTCCTACAATGAGCAGTTCTTC. Residues: CASSERQGSYNEQFF.

This chain connects TRBV2 to TRBJ1-2; no reliable D call. In germline, CDR1 is SNHLY, CDR2 FYNNEI. Trimming stripped 5 bases from V and 8 bases from J, with 18 bases between. This CDR3 is built from 14 residues. The chain's CDR3 is CASSPGVKEAGYTF. DNA of the CDR3: TGTGCCAGCAGTCCTGGGGTCAAGGAAGCAGGCTACACCTTC.

V usage is TRBV7-2 and J usage is TRBJ2-5; no firm D call. The CDR3 covers 12 residues. Germline-derived CDR1 and CDR2 are SGHTA and FQGNSA. Trimming left V 3 bases short and J 9 bases short, with 11 bases between. This chain's CDR3 is CASSLSLQAQYF. The DNA of the CDR3 is TGTGCCAGCAGCTTGTCGCTGCAGGCCCAGTACTTC.

V usage is TRBV27 and J usage is TRBJ1-2, with a tentative D call TRBD1 (6 bases). Germline V lookup: CDR1 MNHEY, CDR2 SMNVEV (reference sequence). The ends were cut back, 5 bases at V and 2 bases at J, with 12 bases in the middle. This CDR3 contains 14 residues. The CDR3 spells CASSGGGGNYGYTF. The DNA for the CDR3 is TGTGCCAGCAGTGGGGGAGGGGGAAACTATGGCTACACCTTC.